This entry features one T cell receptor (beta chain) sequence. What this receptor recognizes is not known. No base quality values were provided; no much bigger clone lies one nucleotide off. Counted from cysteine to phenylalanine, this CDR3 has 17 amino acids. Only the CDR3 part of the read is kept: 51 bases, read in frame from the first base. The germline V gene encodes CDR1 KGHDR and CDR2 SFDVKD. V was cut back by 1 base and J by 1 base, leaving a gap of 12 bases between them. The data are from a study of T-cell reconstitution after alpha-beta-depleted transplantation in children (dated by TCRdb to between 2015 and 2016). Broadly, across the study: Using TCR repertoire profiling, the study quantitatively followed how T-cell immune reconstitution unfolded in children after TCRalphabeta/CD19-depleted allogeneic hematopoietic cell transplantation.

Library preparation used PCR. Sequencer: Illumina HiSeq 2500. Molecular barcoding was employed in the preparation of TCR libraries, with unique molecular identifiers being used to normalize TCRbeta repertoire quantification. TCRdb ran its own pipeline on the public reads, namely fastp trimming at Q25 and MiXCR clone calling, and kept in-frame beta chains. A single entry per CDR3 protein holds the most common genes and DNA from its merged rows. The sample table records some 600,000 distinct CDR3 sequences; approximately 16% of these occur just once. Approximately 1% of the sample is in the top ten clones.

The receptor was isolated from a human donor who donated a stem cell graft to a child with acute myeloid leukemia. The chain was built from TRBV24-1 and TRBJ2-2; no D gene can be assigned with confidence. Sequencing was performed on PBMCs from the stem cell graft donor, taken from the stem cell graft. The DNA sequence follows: TGTGCCACCAGTGATTTAGGGTCGGGTCTGAACACCGGGGAGCTGTTTTTT. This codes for CATSDLGSGLNTGELFF.